The clone carrying this T cell receptor (beta chain) has a handful of counts. The data belong to a study of cytomegalovirus exposure and HLA in healthy donors. The PCR contained 60 Vbeta and 13 Jbeta primers. Measured with immunoSEQ multiplex PCR; TCRdb has only the in-frame clones, and not every one. The data contain over 65,000 clones, about 71% of them singletons. The CDR3 covers 14 residues. Trimming stripped 7 bases from V and 4 bases from J, with 17 bases between. Germline V lookup: CDR1 MNHNS, CDR2 SASEGT. Sequencing was done on a sample of PBMCs. The chain couples TRBV6-1 to TRBJ2-7, with TRBD1 as a possible D gene (7 bases). This sequence originates from a man aged 55-75 years in good health and CMV-seropositive. CDR3 protein: CASTTGGQIYEQYF. CDR3 nucleotide sequence: TGTGCCAGCACCACCGGGGGACAGATATACGAGCAGTACTTC.